This T cell receptor beta chain was recovered during a study of naive and memory T cell subsets. Broader study findings: In CD4 and CD8 cells, diversity dropped from naive through EMRA. Clonotypes here are unpaired alpha or beta chain sequences.

V gave up 6 bases and J gave up 4 bases, with 6 bases separating them. The length of the CDR3 is 12 residues. The germline V gene encodes CDR1 LGHNA and CDR2 YSLEER. The beta constant-region primer was an equimolar mix of two oligonucleotides covering TRBC1 and TRBC2. Nested alpha and beta constant-region primers with the SP2 primer drove four PCR rounds on ligated cDNA. TCRdb fed the UMI-ligation and nested PCR reads into MiXCR, producing one record per CDR3 protein. The table lists roughly 17,000 distinct CDR3 sequences, around 9% of them singletons. After CD4 positive bead selection, the CD4-negative fraction gave CD8 T cells. Cells stained for CD3, CD4, CD8, CD45RA and CD27 were sorted into four subsets. Many counts were recorded for this clonotype. Antigen specificity is unknown.

This receptor was identified in a human donor in good health. The sample comprised central memory CD8+ T cells from blood. This chain connects TRBV4-3 to TRBJ1-4; D unclear. Written as DNA, the CDR3 is TGCGCCAGCAGTCGGTTTAATGAAAAACTGTTTTTT. Protein product: CASSRFNEKLFF.